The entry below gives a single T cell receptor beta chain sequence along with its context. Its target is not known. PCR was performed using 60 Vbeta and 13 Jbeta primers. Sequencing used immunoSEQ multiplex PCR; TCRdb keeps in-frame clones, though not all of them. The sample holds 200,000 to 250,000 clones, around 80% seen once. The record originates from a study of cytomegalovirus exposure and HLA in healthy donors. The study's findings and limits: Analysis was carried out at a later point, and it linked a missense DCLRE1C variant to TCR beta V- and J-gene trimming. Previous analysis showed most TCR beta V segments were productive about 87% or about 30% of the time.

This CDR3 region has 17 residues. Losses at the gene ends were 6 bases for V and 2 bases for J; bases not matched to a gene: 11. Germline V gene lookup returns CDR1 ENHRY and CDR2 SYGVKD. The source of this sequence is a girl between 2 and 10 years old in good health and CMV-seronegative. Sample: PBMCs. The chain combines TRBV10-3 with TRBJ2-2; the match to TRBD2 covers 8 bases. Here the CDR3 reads CAIRSGGISLNTGELFF. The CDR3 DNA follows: TGTGCCATCAGGAGCGGGGGAATTTCTCTAAACACCGGGGAGCTGTTTTTT.